The next 32 T cell receptor beta chains were all read from a single sample in a study of T cells in Graves' hyperthyroidism and ophthalmopathy. TCR beta CDR3 regions were amplified from RNA. A set of HTBI primers served as the primers for a first-round RT-PCR of the TCR CDR3. TCRdb independently ran MiXCR on the multiplex PCR reads; one entry per CDR3 protein. Here the sample spans about 400,000 distinct CDR3 sequences, about 15% being singletons. The specimen was blood. These receptors originate from a woman aged 25 to 39 with Graves' hyperthyroidism.

This clonotype has at least ten counts. The V gene is TRBV3-1, the J gene TRBJ2-7; D gene unclear. Germline CDR1 and CDR2: LGHDT and YNNKEL (reference sequence). Trimming stripped 4 bases from V and 4 bases from J, with 8 bases between. The CDR3 contains 12 residues. Written as DNA, the CDR3 is TGTGCCAGCAGCCCTGAACTGTACGAGCAGTACTTC. Translation: CASSPELYEQYF.

This clonotype showed up many times. The rearrangement joins TRBV7-9 to TRBJ1-5, with D possibly being TRBD1 (5 bases). The length of the CDR3 is 15 residues. Trimming shortened V by 5 bases and J by 0 bases, and 11 bases separated the two germline ends. Germline values: CDR1 SEHNR, CDR2 FQNEAQ (reference sequence). CDR3 sequence: CASSPGRFSNQPQHF. In nucleotides, the CDR3 is TGTGCCAGCAGCCCGGGACGGTTTAGCAATCAGCCCCAGCATTTT.

This clonotype has a count of ten or more. V usage is TRBV6-5 and J usage is TRBJ2-7; 12 bases agree with TRBD1. The V gene end was trimmed by 2 bases and the J gene end by 4 bases; junction bases not matched to a gene: 3. Germline CDR1 is MNHEY and CDR2 is SVGAGI. This CDR3 has 15 amino acids. The CDR3, as DNA: TGTGCCAGCAGTTACCGGGACAGGGGGCAATACGAGCAGTACTTC. As protein: CASSYRDRGQYEQYF.

This clonotype has ten or more counts. The chain uses TRBV29-1 and TRBJ2-2; 8 bases line up with TRBD2. The CDR3 totals 12 residues. V lost 6 bases to trimming and J lost 6 bases; unmatched junction nucleotides: 3. CDR1 and CDR2 from the germline V gene are SQVTM and ANQGSEA. The CDR3 DNA reads TGCAGCGTGCGGGGGGTTGCCGGGGAGCTGTTTTTT. Its translation: CSVRGVAGELFF.

The sample holds many counts of this clonotype. The chain links TRBV3-1 to TRBJ1-1, with a weak D call TRBD1 (6 bases). The CDR3 contains 14 residues. V was shortened by 5 bases and J by 1 base, with 11 bases between the two germline ends. Germline V CDR1 and CDR2: LGHDT, YNNKEL (reference sequence). The DNA of the CDR3 is TGTGCCAGCAGCTCCACAGGGTCGAACACTGAAGCTTTCTTT. This codes for CASSSTGSNTEAFF.

There are many counts of this clonotype. The V and J genes are TRBV12-3 or TRBV12-4 and TRBJ1-5; TRBD1 matches 9 bases. The CDR3 extends over 15 amino acids. V lost 3 bases and J lost 1; bases outside the gene matches: 1. The CDR3 nucleotides read TGTGCCAGCAGTTTTGGACAGGGGAGCAATCAGCCCCAGCATTTT. Encoded protein: CASSFGQGSNQPQHF.

This clonotype was picked up many times. The chain uses TRBV2 and TRBJ1-4, with 9 bases that match TRBD1. Germline V CDR1 and CDR2: SNHLY, FYNNEI. The ends lost 7 bases at V and 5 bases at J; junction bases unmatched: 5. The CDR3 loop spans 14 amino acids. CDR3: CASITGTGNEKLFF. CDR3 coding DNA: TGTGCCAGCATCACCGGGACAGGGAATGAAAAACTGTTTTTT.

This clonotype was found many times. The chain employs TRBV30 and TRBJ1-2; no definite D call. V lost 1 base, J lost 2 bases, and 8 bases lay in between. The CDR3 covers 13 residues. Germline CDR1 reads GTSNPN; CDR2 reads SVGIG (reference sequence). The CDR3 here is CAWSGRVNYGYTF. The CDR3 coding sequence is TGTGCCTGGAGTGGGAGGGTGAACTATGGCTACACCTTC.

The chain has TRBV28 and TRBJ2-4; D not resolved. Germline V gene sequence: CDR1 MDHEN, CDR2 SYDVKM. The length of the CDR3 is 14 residues. Trimming took off 9 bases at V and 3 bases at J, with 15 bases between the two ends. The CDR3 sequence: CASGRPEVKNIQYF. The CDR3 DNA is TGTGCCAGTGGAAGGCCTGAGGTCAAAAACATTCAGTACTTC.

This clonotype was seen ten or more times. This sequence joins TRBV7-9 and TRBJ2-7; 9 bases line up with TRBD1. Germline CDR1 reads SEHNR; CDR2 reads FQNEAQ (reference sequence). Trimming removed 0 bases from V and 4 bases from J; junction bases left unmatched: 4. The CDR3 spans 15 residues. The CDR3 loop is CASSLANRGQYEQYF. The CDR3 DNA sequence: TGTGCCAGCAGCTTAGCTAACAGGGGGCAGTACGAGCAGTACTTC.

The chain has TRBV5-5 and TRBJ2-3; possibly TRBD1 or TRBD2 for D (5 bases each). Germline V gives CDR1 SGHKS, CDR2 YYEKEE (reference sequence). V gave up 5 bases and J gave up 0 bases, with 13 bases separating them. The CDR3 is 15 residues long. The CDR3 region is CASREPGRSTDTQYF. The DNA for the CDR3 is TGTGCCAGCAGAGAACCGGGACGGAGCACAGATACGCAGTATTTT. Supplemented by reference TRBV5-5 and TRBJ2-3, the full variable domain reads DAGVTQSPTHLIKTRGQQVTLRCSPISGHKSVSWYQQVLGQGPQFIFQYYEKEERGRGNFPDRFSARQFPNYSSELNVNALLLGDSALYLCASREPGRSTDTQYFGPGTRLTVL.

This clonotype appeared many times. The chain links TRBV30 to TRBJ2-1; D call uncertain. V lost 0 bases to trimming and J lost 12 bases, with 12 bases between them. From germline, CDR1 is GTSNPN and CDR2 SVGIG (reference sequence). The CDR3 totals 12 residues. CDR3 in amino acids: CAWSVRGEGQFF. The CDR3 region has the DNA TGTGCCTGGAGTGTACGAGGCGAAGGGCAGTTCTTC. The complete variable domain, with remaining parts taken from reference TRBV30 and TRBJ2-1, reads SQTIHQWPATLVQPVGSPLSLECTVEGTSNPNLYWYRQAAGRGLQLLFYSVGIGQISSEVPQNLSASRPQDRQFILSSKKLLLSDSGFYLCAWSVRGEGQFFGPGTRLTVL.

In its sample, this clonotype was seen many times. This chain joins TRBV28 and TRBJ1-6, with 7 nucleotides matching TRBD1. This CDR3 contains 16 residues. Germline V lookup: CDR1 MDHEN, CDR2 SYDVKM. Unmatched junction bases numbered 10, after V lost 3 bases and J lost 8 bases. DNA for the CDR3: TGTGCCAGCAGTTTTTTCGAGGGGGCGGTTGATTCACCCCTCCACTTT. The encoded protein is CASSFFEGAVDSPLHF.

The CDR3 DNA follows: TGTGCCAGCAGCGTAGTCAGTCGCCCGGGCGCTGGGCAGGGGGACATCGCTAATGAAAAACTGTTTTTT. It specifies CASSVVSRPGAGQGDIANEKLFF. This chain uses TRBV9 with TRBJ1-4; 7 positions agree with TRBD1. This CDR3 has 23 residues. Germline CDR1 and CDR2: SGDLS and YYNGEE. V gave up 0 bases and J gave up 3 bases; unmatched junction bases: 26. Drawing the rest from reference TRBV9 and TRBJ1-4, the complete variable domain is DSGVTQTPKHLITATGQRVTLRCSPRSGDLSVYWYQQSLDQGLQFLIQYYNGEERAKGNILERFSAQQFPDLHSELNLSSLELGDSALYFCASSVVSRPGAGQGDIANEKLFFGSGTQLSVL.

The V and J genes are TRBV2 and TRBJ2-7; no clear D gene. V lost 4 bases and J 7 bases, leaving 8 bases between the germline ends. The germline V gene encodes CDR1 SNHLY and CDR2 FYNNEI. The CDR3 totals 11 residues. CDR3 protein: CASSGLGEQYF. CDR3 nucleotide sequence: TGTGCCAGCAGTGGTTTGGGGGAGCAGTACTTC.

There are a few counts of this clonotype. V gene TRBV5-1 combines with J gene TRBJ2-5; 7 bases line up with TRBD2. The junction had 12 bases not matched to a gene; V was cut back by 4 bases and J by 6 bases. CDR1 is SGHRS and CDR2 is YFSETQ in the germline V gene. This CDR3 comprises 15 residues. The CDR3 region has the DNA TGCGCCAGCAGCCCGAAGGCGGGAGAGGCGAAGACCCAGTACTTC. It specifies CASSPKAGEAKTQYF.

The chain recombines TRBV24-1 with TRBJ2-1; TRBD2 agrees at 9 bases. Germline CDR1 is KGHDR and CDR2 is SFDVKD. The CDR3 length is 15 residues. Trimming took 4 bases from V and 3 from J; bases not matched to a gene: 3. CDR3 loop: CATSEASGIYNEQFF. CDR3 nucleotide sequence: TGTGCCACCAGTGAGGCTAGCGGGATCTACAATGAGCAGTTCTTC.

Points on this clonotype: The junction and the germline gene differ at one end; a read error may be behind it. The genes are TRBV7-9 and TRBJ2-3; tentative D call: TRBD2 (5 bases). This CDR3 contains 16 residues. Germline CDR1 and CDR2: SEHNR and FQNEAQ (reference sequence). CDR3 coding DNA: TGTGCTAGCAGCCCCCACGCCGGGGTTAGCACAGATACGCAGTATTTT. This codes for CASSPHAGVSTDTQYF.

This clonotype was seen at least ten times. The gene calls are TRBV29-1 and TRBJ2-2; 11 nucleotides line up with TRBD2. Unmatched junction bases numbered 2, after V lost 6 bases and J lost 5 bases. Per germline, CDR1 SQVTM and CDR2 ANQGSEA. There are 13 residues in the CDR3. Here the CDR3 reads CSVGTSGTGELFF. Written as DNA, the CDR3 is TGCAGCGTCGGGACTAGCGGTACCGGGGAGCTGTTTTTT.

This clonotype was seen only a few times. The rearrangement uses TRBV11-1 and TRBJ2-7; TRBD1 agrees at 8 bases. This CDR3 contains 16 residues. V was clipped by 2 bases and J by 2 bases; unmatched bases: 8. Germline assignment: CDR1 SGHAT and CDR2 FQDESV (reference sequence). The CDR3 region has the DNA TGTGCCAGCAGCTTAACCGACGGACAGGGCACCTACGAGCAGTACTTC. This encodes CASSLTDGQGTYEQYF. The full variable domain, with the rest looked up from reference TRBV11-1 and TRBJ2-7, is EAEVAQSPRYKITEKSQAVAFWCDPISGHATLYWYRQILGQGPELLVQFQDESVVDDSQLPKDRFSAERLKGVDSTLKIQPAELGDSAMYLCASSLTDGQGTYEQYFGPGTRLTVT.

The genes are TRBV12-3 or TRBV12-4 and TRBJ1-1; D is ambiguous. Trimming cost V 7 bases and J 4 bases, with 10 bases left between them. The CDR3 runs 12 residues. CDR3 sequence: CASTPSGTEAFF. The DNA for the CDR3 is TGTGCCAGCACCCCAAGCGGCACTGAAGCTTTCTTT.

The chain is built from TRBV27 and TRBJ1-5, with D possibly being TRBD1 (6 bases). V lost 2 bases, J lost 0 bases, and 17 bases lay in between. CDR3 length: 18 amino acids. Germline CDR1 MNHEY, CDR2 SMNVEV (reference sequence). Here the CDR3 DNA reads TGTGCCAGCAGTTTAAGAGGACAGACCCATTATAGCAATCAGCCCCAGCATTTT. Encoded protein: CASSLRGQTHYSNQPQHF.

As DNA, the CDR3 is TGTGCCATCAGAACCCTAGCGGGAGAAGGAGATACGCAGTATTTT. This translates into CAIRTLAGEGDTQYF. The chain recombines TRBV10-3 with TRBJ2-3; 10 bases match TRBD2. Germline lookup yields CDR1 ENHRY and CDR2 SYGVKD. The CDR3 runs 15 residues. The J segment lost 5 bases and the V segment lost 6 bases, leaving 8 bases of the junction unmatched.

The sample holds a few counts of this clonotype. The chain is built from TRBV12-3 or TRBV12-4 and TRBJ1-5, with 8 bases that match TRBD1. The CDR3 has 15 residues. V lost 6 bases and J lost 5; bases outside the gene matches: 9. The CDR3 loop is CASRWGRGLDQPQHF. The CDR3 nucleotides are TGTGCCAGCAGATGGGGCAGGGGGCTTGATCAGCCCCAGCATTTT.

This clonotype showed up many times. V gene TRBV28 combines with J gene TRBJ1-5; TRBD1 matches at 9 bases. With V trimmed by 4 bases and J by 4 bases, 17 bases remained unmatched. Per germline, CDR1 MDHEN and CDR2 SYDVKM. This CDR3 is 19 amino acids long. In DNA, the CDR3 is TGTGCCAGCAGTTCCCTCCTCCAACCGGGACAGGGATGGAATCAGCCCCAGCATTTT. It codes for CASSSLLQPGQGWNQPQHF.

Ten or more counts support this clonotype. The rearrangement links TRBV12-3 or TRBV12-4 to TRBJ2-7; the match to TRBD2 covers 10 bases. CDR3 length equals 15 residues. With V trimmed by 6 bases and J by 6 bases, 11 bases remained unmatched. CDR3 sequence reads: CASSLAGVVRGEQYF. DNA for the CDR3: TGTGCCAGCAGCCTAGCGGGAGTGGTTCGTGGCGAGCAGTACTTC.

In regard to this clonotype: With a much larger clone just one base away, this may be a read error. In this CDR3 the conserved last residue, phenylalanine or tryptophan, is missing, so a read error is likely. This chain joins TRBV3-1 and TRBJ2-1, with 9 bases that match TRBD2. Germline CDR1 reads LGHDT; CDR2 reads YNNKEL (reference sequence). V gave up 3 bases and J gave up 10 bases; unmatched junction bases: 10. The CDR3 is made up of 15 amino acids. The CDR3 reads CASSHGLAGAWEQFL. The CDR3 DNA reads as TGTGCCAGCAGCCATGGTTTAGCGGGAGCTTGGGAGCAGTTCCTC.

There are many counts of this clonotype. The CDR3 loop reads CAWTGTSGRETDTQYF. For the CDR3, the DNA is TGTGCCTGGACCGGGACTAGCGGGAGGGAGACAGATACGCAGTATTTT. The J gene is TRBJ2-3, the V gene TRBV30, with 16 bases identical to TRBD2. The CDR3 loop spans 16 amino acids. V was clipped by 4 bases and J by 3 bases; unmatched bases: 4. The germline CDR1 and CDR2 sequences are GTSNPN and SVGIG (reference sequence).

The chain recombines TRBV6-1 with TRBJ2-7; TRBD2 matches at 7 bases. Germline V gene lookup returns CDR1 MNHNS and CDR2 SASEGT. The V segment lost 5 bases and the J segment 2 bases; nucleotides outside the gene matches: 6. This CDR3 has 14 residues. CDR3 loop: CASSSLAVAYEQYF. CDR3 nucleotides: TGTGCCAGCAGTTCCCTAGCGGTGGCCTACGAGCAGTACTTC.

This clonotype has more than one count but fewer than ten. The V and J genes are TRBV7-9 and TRBJ2-7, with 7 nucleotides matching TRBD1. After removal of 5 bases from V and 3 bases from J, the junction contained 10 bases not matched to a gene. This CDR3 comprises 15 residues. The germline CDR1 and CDR2 sequences are SEHNR and FQNEAQ (reference sequence). CDR3 nucleotide sequence: TGTGCCAGCAGCCTCCCCTGGGACAGCTACTACGAGCAGTACTTC. It yields the protein CASSLPWDSYYEQYF.

The rearrangement links TRBV29-1 to TRBJ2-1, with 9 bases identical to TRBD1. The germline gives CDR1 SQVTM, CDR2 ANQGSEA. CDR3 size: 15 residues. V lost 1 base to trimming and J lost 5 bases; unmatched junction nucleotides: 6. Here the CDR3 reads CSVEGAGQGHNEQFF. The CDR3 DNA reads TGCAGCGTTGAAGGGGCGGGACAGGGCCACAATGAGCAGTTCTTC.

The V gene is TRBV5-1, the J gene TRBJ2-7; TRBD1 agrees at 9 bases. V dropped 0 bases and J dropped 6; count of bases not matched to a gene: 4. This CDR3 is built from 14 residues. Germline lookup yields CDR1 SGHRS and CDR2 YFSETQ. CDR3 protein: CASSLGQGVGEQYF. DNA of the CDR3: TGCGCCAGCAGCTTGGGACAGGGGGTCGGCGAGCAGTACTTC.